A selection of T cell receptor beta chains follows, all from one sample in a study of regulatory T cells in long-lasting Graves disease. TCRdb re-called the multiplex PCR reads through MiXCR, storing one row per CDR3 protein. In the table there are roughly 400,000 distinct CDR3 sequences, roughly 23% of which are singletons. Sequencing used peripheral blood mononuclear cells (PBMCs), obtained when the disease was refractory, from a patient treated with antithyroid drugs. The receptors originated from a female donor with Graves disease. The CDR3 runs from the conserved cysteine through the conserved F or W. The D gene is left open where the match is weak. Size is omitted from some rows. Given values are once, few, many or a class for expanded clones.

v_call: TRBV20-1; clone_size: -; d_call: -; j_call: TRBJ2-2; cdr3_aa: CSEGRQGPSTGELFF; cdr3_nt: TGCAGTGAAGGCAGACAAGGTCCCTCAACCGGGGAGCTGTTTTTT
v_call: TRBV29-1; clone_size: few; d_call: TRBD1; j_call: TRBJ2-1; cdr3_aa: CSVGTGGYNEQFF; cdr3_nt: TGCAGCGTTGGGACAGGGGGCTACAATGAGCAGTTCTTC
v_call: TRBV11-2; clone_size: few; d_call: -; j_call: TRBJ2-7; cdr3_aa: CASSSDRSQYF; cdr3_nt: TGTGCCAGCAGCAGTGATAGATCCCAGTACTTC
v_call: TRBV7-8; clone_size: many; d_call: -; j_call: TRBJ2-5; cdr3_aa: CASSPQDLQETQYF; cdr3_nt: TGTGCCAGCAGCCCACAAGACCTTCAGGAGACCCAGTACTTC
v_call: TRBV7-9; clone_size: many; d_call: TRBD1; j_call: TRBJ2-5; cdr3_aa: CASSLPLRDRERTQYF; cdr3_nt: TGTGCCAGCAGTCTCCCACTCCGGGACAGGGAAAGGACCCAGTACTTC
v_call: TRBV12-3/TRBV12-4; clone_size: -; d_call: -; j_call: TRBJ2-1; cdr3_aa: CASRPTGTPTYNEQFF; cdr3_nt: TGTGCCAGCAGGCCGACCGGGACGCCGACCTACAATGAGCAGTTCTTC
v_call: TRBV3-1; clone_size: few; d_call: TRBD2; j_call: TRBJ2-1; cdr3_aa: CASSQSAGWTSGEQFF; cdr3_nt: TGTGCCAGCAGCCAATCAGCAGGGTGGACTAGCGGTGAGCAGTTCTTC
v_call: TRBV10-1; clone_size: -; d_call: -; j_call: TRBJ2-3; cdr3_aa: CASSGNSIADTRYF; cdr3_nt: TGCGCCAGCAGTGGCAATTCGATCGCAGATACGCGGTATTTT
v_call: TRBV7-3; clone_size: few; d_call: -; j_call: TRBJ2-7; cdr3_aa: CASSLTGSTEQYF; cdr3_nt: TGTGCCAGCAGCTTAACAGGCTCAACCGAGCAGTACTTC
v_call: TRBV10-3; clone_size: few; d_call: -; j_call: TRBJ1-1; cdr3_aa: CAISESGRVDTEAFF; cdr3_nt: TGTGCCATCAGTGAGTCAGGCCGGGTGGACACTGAAGCTTTCTTT
v_call: TRBV6-5; clone_size: few; d_call: TRBD2; j_call: TRBJ2-2; cdr3_aa: CASSSPSGSVRRLFF; cdr3_nt: TGTGCCAGCAGTTCCCCTAGCGGGAGTGTCAGACGGCTGTTTTTT
v_call: TRBV28; clone_size: many; d_call: -; j_call: TRBJ2-7; cdr3_aa: CASSLGRDPREQYF; cdr3_nt: TGTGCCAGCAGTTTGGGGCGGGACCCTCGGGAGCAGTACTTC
v_call: TRBV19; clone_size: -; d_call: -; j_call: TRBJ1-4; cdr3_aa: CASSIRVSEKLFF; cdr3_nt: TGTGCCAGTAGTATCCGGGTTAGTGAAAAACTGTTTTTT
v_call: TRBV28; clone_size: many; d_call: -; j_call: TRBJ2-5; cdr3_aa: CASSYHPQGMTNQETQYF; cdr3_nt: TGTGCCAGCAGTTACCACCCACAGGGTATGACGAATCAAGAGACCCAGTACTTC
v_call: TRBV30; clone_size: many; d_call: TRBD1; j_call: TRBJ1-2; cdr3_aa: CAWRLGQGAGYTF; cdr3_nt: TGTGCCTGGAGGTTAGGGCAGGGGGCTGGCTACACCTTC
v_call: TRBV11-2; clone_size: few; d_call: -; j_call: TRBJ2-3; cdr3_aa: CASGRLTDTQYF; cdr3_nt: TGTGCCAGCGGGAGACTCACAGATACGCAGTATTTT
v_call: TRBV6-1; clone_size: -; d_call: TRBD2; j_call: TRBJ2-5; cdr3_aa: CASGELAGDVQETQYF; cdr3_nt: TGTGCCAGCGGTGAACTAGCGGGAGATGTCCAAGAGACCCAGTACTTC
v_call: TRBV11-3; clone_size: -; d_call: -; j_call: TRBJ2-5; cdr3_aa: CASSSGAEETQYF; cdr3_nt: TGTGCCAGCAGCTCAGGCGCGGAAGAGACCCAGTACTTC
v_call: TRBV15; clone_size: many; d_call: -; j_call: TRBJ1-2; cdr3_aa: CATSREVGAGEDGYTF; cdr3_nt: TGTGCCACCAGCAGAGAGGTCGGAGCAGGGGAAGATGGCTACACCTTC
v_call: TRBV30; clone_size: many; d_call: -; j_call: TRBJ1-5; cdr3_aa: CAWSGRVGQNSNQPQHF; cdr3_nt: TGTGCCTGGAGTGGGCGGGTTGGACAGAATAGCAATCAGCCCCAGCATTTT
v_call: TRBV2; clone_size: many; d_call: -; j_call: TRBJ1-1; cdr3_aa: CASSKGRGPEAFF; cdr3_nt: TGTGCCAGCAGTAAAGGCAGAGGGCCTGAAGCTTTCTTT
v_call: TRBV18; clone_size: many; d_call: -; j_call: TRBJ2-2; cdr3_aa: CASSPPSGSSGELFF; cdr3_nt: TGTGCCAGCTCACCTCCCTCCGGGAGTTCCGGGGAGCTGTTTTTT
v_call: TRBV29-1; clone_size: -; d_call: TRBD2; j_call: TRBJ2-7; cdr3_aa: CSVLGSEPGGYEQYF; cdr3_nt: TGCAGCGTGCTTGGGTCAGAGCCGGGGGGTTACGAGCAGTACTTC
v_call: TRBV13; clone_size: many; d_call: TRBD1; j_call: TRBJ1-6; cdr3_aa: CASSYSGSRGRSPLHF; cdr3_nt: TGTGCCAGCAGTTATAGTGGGAGCAGGGGGCGATCACCCCTCCACTTT
v_call: TRBV6-1; clone_size: -; d_call: -; j_call: TRBJ1-1; cdr3_aa: CASSGRAEAFF; cdr3_nt: TGTGCCAGCAGCGGGCGGGCTGAAGCTTTCTTT
v_call: TRBV20-1; clone_size: -; d_call: -; j_call: TRBJ2-1; cdr3_aa: CSARGNPQNNEQFF; cdr3_nt: TGCAGTGCTAGAGGGAATCCACAAAACAATGAGCAGTTCTTC
v_call: TRBV28; clone_size: many; d_call: -; j_call: TRBJ1-1; cdr3_aa: CASIIHPNTEAFF; cdr3_nt: TGTGCCAGCATCATACACCCGAACACTGAAGCTTTCTTT
v_call: TRBV20-1; clone_size: many; d_call: TRBD2; j_call: TRBJ2-7; cdr3_aa: CSASWPGGSSYEQYF; cdr3_nt: TGCAGTGCATCCTGGCCGGGAGGGTCCTCCTACGAGCAGTACTTC
v_call: TRBV29-1; clone_size: once; d_call: -; j_call: TRBJ2-1; cdr3_aa: CSVEAFGVLNEQFF; cdr3_nt: TGCAGCGTCGAAGCGTTTGGGGTCTTAAATGAGCAGTTCTTC
v_call: TRBV28; clone_size: -; d_call: -; j_call: TRBJ2-5; cdr3_aa: CASSPHHQPTQETQYF; cdr3_nt: TGTGCCAGCAGTCCCCACCATCAACCGACCCAAGAGACCCAGTACTTC
v_call: TRBV7-2; clone_size: -; d_call: TRBD2; j_call: TRBJ2-1; cdr3_aa: CASSLAIAGTYNEQFF; cdr3_nt: TGTGCCAGCAGCTTAGCGATAGCGGGAACCTACAATGAGCAGTTCTTC
v_call: TRBV3-1; clone_size: -; d_call: -; j_call: TRBJ1-1; cdr3_aa: CASSHPGRENTEAFF; cdr3_nt: TGTGCCAGCAGCCACCCGGGCAGGGAGAACACTGAAGCTTTCTTT
v_call: TRBV2; clone_size: many; d_call: -; j_call: TRBJ1-3; cdr3_aa: CADRDIGNTIYF; cdr3_nt: TGTGCCGACCGGGACATAGGAAACACCATATATTTT
v_call: TRBV30; clone_size: few; d_call: -; j_call: TRBJ1-1; cdr3_aa: CAWRTDMNTEAFF; cdr3_nt: TGTGCCTGGCGGACAGACATGAACACTGAAGCTTTCTTT
v_call: TRBV5-5; clone_size: -; d_call: -; j_call: TRBJ1-1; cdr3_aa: CASSTEGRPNTEAFF; cdr3_nt: TGTGCCAGCAGCACTGAGGGGAGACCGAACACTGAAGCTTTCTTT
v_call: TRBV7-6; clone_size: few; d_call: -; j_call: TRBJ1-4; cdr3_aa: CASSLHGRANEKLFF; cdr3_nt: TGTGCCAGCAGCTTACATGGGCGGGCTAATGAAAAACTGTTTTTT
v_call: TRBV28; clone_size: many; d_call: TRBD2; j_call: TRBJ2-7; cdr3_aa: CASSLAGGPVYEQYF; cdr3_nt: TGTGCCAGCAGCTTAGCGGGAGGGCCTGTCTACGAGCAGTACTTC